This entry concerns a single TCR beta chain. The antigen is undetermined. Assay used: immunoSEQ multiplex PCR; TCRdb lists only in-frame clones, some missing. Of approximately 100,000 clones in the sample, approximately 70% were seen once. The data are from a study of shared clonotypes between healthy human individuals. Study-wide results and caveats: Clonotypes not shared had lower generation probabilities than those common to all four donors.

This TCR came from a woman in her 30s in good health. The sequencing sample was made of memory CD8+ T cells sorted from blood. As to subset: CD45RO+ cells pooled with CCR7-negative TemRA cells.

In DNA form, the CDR3 reads TGTGCCAGCAGCTTAACGGGCGCACTAGCGGGAGGCTTCTCCTACAATGAGCAGTTCTTC. Protein sequence: CASSLTGALAGGFSYNEQFF. The chain uses TRBV7-3 and TRBJ2-1; 12 bases are shared with TRBD2. This CDR3 has 20 amino acids. From germline, CDR1 is SGHTA and CDR2 FQGTGA. V gave up 0 bases and J gave up 0 bases; unmatched junction bases: 9.